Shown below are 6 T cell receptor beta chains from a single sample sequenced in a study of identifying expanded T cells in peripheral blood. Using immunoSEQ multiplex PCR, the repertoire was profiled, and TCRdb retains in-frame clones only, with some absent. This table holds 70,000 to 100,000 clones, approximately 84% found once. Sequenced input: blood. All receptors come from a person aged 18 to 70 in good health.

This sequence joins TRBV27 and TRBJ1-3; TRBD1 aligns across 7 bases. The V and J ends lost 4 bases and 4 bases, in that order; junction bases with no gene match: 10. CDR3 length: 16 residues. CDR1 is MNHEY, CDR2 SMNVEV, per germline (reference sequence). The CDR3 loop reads CASSSFRQGRGNTIYF. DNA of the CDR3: TGTGCCAGCAGTTCGTTTAGACAGGGCAGAGGAAACACCATATATTTT.

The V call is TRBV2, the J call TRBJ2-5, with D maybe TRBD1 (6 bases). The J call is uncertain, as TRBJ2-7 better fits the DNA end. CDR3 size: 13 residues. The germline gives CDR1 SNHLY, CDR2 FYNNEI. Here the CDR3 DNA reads TGTGCCAGCGGACCCACAGGGAACTACGAGCAGTACTTC. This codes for CASGPTGNYEQYF.

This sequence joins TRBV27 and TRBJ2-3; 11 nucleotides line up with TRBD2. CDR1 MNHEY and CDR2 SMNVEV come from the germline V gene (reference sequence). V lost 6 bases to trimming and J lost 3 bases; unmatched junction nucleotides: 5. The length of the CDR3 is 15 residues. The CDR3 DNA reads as TGTGCCAGCAGCCAACTAGCGGGGGAAACAGATACGCAGTATTTT. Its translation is CASSQLAGETDTQYF.

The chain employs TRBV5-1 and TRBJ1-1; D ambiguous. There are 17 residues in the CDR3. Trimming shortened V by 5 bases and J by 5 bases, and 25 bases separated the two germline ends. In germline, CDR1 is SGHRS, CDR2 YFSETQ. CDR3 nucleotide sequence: TGCGCCAGCAGTTTGTTGGTAGTAGGGCCCACAAAAACTGAAGCTTTCTTT. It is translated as CASSLLVVGPTKTEAFF.

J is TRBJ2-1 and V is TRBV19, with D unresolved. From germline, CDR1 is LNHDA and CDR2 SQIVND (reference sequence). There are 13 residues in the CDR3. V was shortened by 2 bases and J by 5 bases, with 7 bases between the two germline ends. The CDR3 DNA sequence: TGTGCCAGTAGTATAAACCCTCACAATGAGCAGTTCTTC. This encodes CASSINPHNEQFF.

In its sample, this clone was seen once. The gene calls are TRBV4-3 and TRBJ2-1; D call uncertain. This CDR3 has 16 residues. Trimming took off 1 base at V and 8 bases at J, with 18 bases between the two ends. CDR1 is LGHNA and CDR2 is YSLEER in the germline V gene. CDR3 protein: CASSQGGGSLSHEQFF. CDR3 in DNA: TGCGCCAGCAGCCAAGGGGGTGGCTCCCTATCCCATGAGCAGTTCTTC.